The T cell receptor (beta chain) described here comes from a study of T-cell memory formation after mild COVID-19. Study at large: The study found TCR clusters largely donor specific.

The V and J ends lost 7 bases and 2 bases respectively, with 12 bases between them. Germline CDR1 reads DFQATT; CDR2 reads SNEGSKA (reference sequence). CDR3 length: 13 amino acids. TCRdb reanalysed the 5' RACE reads using MiXCR and keeps one entry per CDR3 protein. The sample includes under 300,000 distinct CDR3 sequences, roughly 15% of them seen just once. This clonotype has more than one count but fewer than ten. This receptor was obtained from a man aged 18 to 30 who had mild COVID-19 (a few samples of this study predate the infection). Cell type and time point are not known. The chain uses TRBV20-1 and TRBJ1-5; tentative D call: TRBD1 (5 bases). The specimen was PBMCs or a T cell subset sorted from them (not recorded which). CDR3: CSGSGDGNQPQHF. CDR3 bases: TGCAGTGGAAGCGGGGACGGCAATCAGCCCCAGCATTTT.